Listed below are T cell receptor beta chains from one sample, sequenced in a study of monozygotic twins with inflammatory bowel disease. For each CDR3 protein, TCRdb gives one entry from its re-call of the 5' RACE reads, without DNA. This sample's table has 190,000 or so distinct CDR3 sequences. Sample: blood. These receptors came from a human donor with ulcerative colitis or Crohn's disease, or a healthy co-twin of an affected twin (not recorded which). The CDR3 runs from the conserved cysteine through the conserved F or W. Fields, in order: J gene, V gene, CDR3 protein.

j_gene: TRBJ2-1
v_gene: TRBV7-2
CDR3aa: CASSSRGGQFF

j_gene: TRBJ2-2
v_gene: TRBV3-1
CDR3aa: CASSSRTSPGELFF

j_gene: TRBJ1-5
v_gene: TRBV11-1
CDR3aa: CASSLNRYQPQHF

j_gene: TRBJ2-3
v_gene: TRBV9
CDR3aa: CASSSRTRILADTQYF

j_gene: TRBJ2-2
v_gene: TRBV6-5
CDR3aa: CASSYWLAGGPVTGELFF

j_gene: TRBJ2-7
v_gene: TRBV11-2
CDR3aa: CASSLGGQGALRLTYEQYF

j_gene: TRBJ2-1
v_gene: TRBV3-1
CDR3aa: CASSQDFRRKFF

j_gene: TRBJ1-1
v_gene: TRBV20-1
CDR3aa: CSARLGLRTEAFF

j_gene: TRBJ2-7
v_gene: TRBV7-9
CDR3aa: CASSSEAGGIPYEQYF

j_gene: TRBJ2-5
v_gene: TRBV19
CDR3aa: CASRGTGQETQYF

j_gene: TRBJ2-2
v_gene: TRBV9
CDR3aa: CASSVASVASTGELFF

j_gene: TRBJ1-4
v_gene: TRBV5-1
CDR3aa: CASSFAEQGQKLFF

j_gene: TRBJ1-6
v_gene: TRBV5-1
CDR3aa: CASKAGDSPLHF

j_gene: TRBJ2-5
v_gene: TRBV5-1
CDR3aa: CASSQGVQETQYF

j_gene: TRBJ2-3
v_gene: TRBV12-3/TRBV12-4
CDR3aa: CASSLGDITDTQYF

j_gene: TRBJ2-1
v_gene: TRBV12-3/TRBV12-4
CDR3aa: CASSLGLGEQFF

j_gene: TRBJ2-6
v_gene: TRBV20-1
CDR3aa: CSASRREVGANVLTF

j_gene: TRBJ2-3
v_gene: TRBV5-6
CDR3aa: CASSLRLAVRTDTQYF

j_gene: TRBJ2-7
v_gene: TRBV5-4
CDR3aa: CASSLDIGTFYEQYF

j_gene: TRBJ1-1
v_gene: TRBV20-1
CDR3aa: CSARTLAWTEAFF

j_gene: TRBJ2-7
v_gene: TRBV3-1
CDR3aa: CASSLSLGRGPYEQYF

j_gene: TRBJ2-7
v_gene: TRBV6-1
CDR3aa: CASSKRSGQPSYEQYF

j_gene: TRBJ1-6
v_gene: TRBV18
CDR3aa: CASSPLDSNAYNSPLHF

j_gene: TRBJ1-2
v_gene: TRBV15
CDR3aa: CATSRDSQGGRGYTF

j_gene: TRBJ2-7
v_gene: TRBV2
CDR3aa: CASSVSRIREQYF

j_gene: TRBJ2-1
v_gene: TRBV6-4
CDR3aa: CASSDSRGGGTYNEQFF

j_gene: TRBJ1-6
v_gene: TRBV27
CDR3aa: CASSFRSLGPLHF

j_gene: TRBJ2-3
v_gene: TRBV5-1
CDR3aa: CASSFEDSGGLTDTQYF

j_gene: TRBJ2-5
v_gene: TRBV7-9
CDR3aa: CASMIPGQETQYF

j_gene: TRBJ1-2
v_gene: TRBV7-2
CDR3aa: CASSLNRDRVDGYTF

j_gene: TRBJ2-7
v_gene: TRBV7-3
CDR3aa: CASSLSSGGPAEQYF

j_gene: TRBJ2-2
v_gene: TRBV5-6
CDR3aa: CASSSNTGELFF

j_gene: TRBJ2-7
v_gene: TRBV5-6
CDR3aa: CASSPPGQPYEQYF

j_gene: TRBJ1-2
v_gene: TRBV2
CDR3aa: CASIQAQTLQGYTF

j_gene: TRBJ1-5
v_gene: TRBV10-3
CDR3aa: CAISEGQPGQPQHF